These 7 T cell receptor beta chains were all obtained from the same sample, sequenced in a study of post-analysis software for immune sequencing data. Findings and caveats of the study: Compared with controls, patients had more of about 5 TRBV segments, including TRBV5-6, TRBV5-1 and TRBV20-1.

Prepared libraries of TCR beta cDNA carried unique molecular identifiers. MiXCR, applied by TCRdb to the PCR reads, yields one record per CDR3 protein. Among 700,000 to 900,000 distinct CDR3 sequences listed, 46% were seen once. Their specific antigens are unknown. Material: blood. These receptors were obtained from a girl aged 10-17 years with multiple sclerosis.

This clonotype was detected only a few times. The chain links TRBV13 to TRBJ2-1; possibly TRBD2 for D (5 bases). Per the germline V gene, CDR1 is PRHDT and CDR2 is FYEKMQ (reference sequence). The CDR3 spans 15 residues. V was trimmed by 0 bases and J by 6 bases, leaving 12 bases between them. The CDR3 loop is CASSLGGRRANEQFF. Here the CDR3 DNA reads TGTGCCAGCAGCTTAGGAGGGAGAAGGGCCAATGAGCAGTTCTTC. Full variable domain (outside the CDR3, taken from reference TRBV13 and TRBJ2-1): AAGVIQSPRHLIKEKRETATLKCYPIPRHDTVYWYQQGPGQDPQFLISFYEKMQSDKGSIPDRFSAQQFSDYHSELNMSSLELGDSALYFCASSLGGRRANEQFFGPGTRLTVL.

The chain has TRBV11-2 and TRBJ2-5; 10 bases align to TRBD2. The J call is doubtful: the DNA matches TRBJ2-7 better. The germline V gene encodes CDR1 SGHAT and CDR2 FQNNGV. The CDR3 is made up of 15 amino acids. The DNA of the CDR3 is TGTGCCAGCTCGGATGCGGCTAGCGGGAGCCACGAGCAGTACTTC. This sequence encodes CASSDAASGSHEQYF.

This clonotype was picked up a small number of times. The rearrangement links TRBV12-3 or TRBV12-4 to TRBJ2-6; D gene ambiguous. The CDR3 runs to 13 residues. V lost 5 bases, J lost 2 bases, and 4 bases lay in between. This CDR3 is CASSAAGANVLTF. The CDR3 nucleotides read TGTGCCAGCAGTGCCGCTGGGGCCAACGTCCTGACTTTC.

This clonotype was counted ten times or more. V gene TRBV5-1 combines with J gene TRBJ2-5; 13 nucleotides agree with TRBD2. The J call is doubtful: the DNA matches TRBJ2-7 better. The germline V gene encodes CDR1 SGHRS and CDR2 YFSETQ. The length of the CDR3 is 18 residues. The CDR3, as DNA: TGCGCCAGCAGCTTGGATCCGGGACTAGCGGGAAGGATCGACGAGCAGTACTTC. The encoded protein is CASSLDPGLAGRIDEQYF.

This chain connects TRBV10-2 to TRBJ2-7; no firm D call. The V and J ends lost 0 bases and 2 bases respectively, with 8 bases between them. CDR1 is WSHSY and CDR2 is SAAADI in the germline V gene. The CDR3 spans 14 residues. The CDR3 region is CASSESFGPYEQYF. The CDR3 DNA reads TGCGCCAGCAGTGAGTCATTTGGCCCCTACGAGCAGTACTTC.

V usage is TRBV28 and J usage is TRBJ1-4; D gene uncertain. The CDR3 has 12 amino acids. V was trimmed by 7 bases and J by 8 bases, leaving 11 bases between them. Germline lookup yields CDR1 MDHEN and CDR2 SYDVKM. CDR3 sequence (DNA): TGTGCCAGCATCGGGTCTAGAGAAAAACTGTTTTTT. Translating it yields CASIGSREKLFF.

The chain has TRBV12-3 or TRBV12-4 and TRBJ2-3; tentatively, D is TRBD2 (5 bases). V was pared by 6 bases and J by 4 bases, with 11 bases between. This CDR3 spans 13 amino acids. This CDR3 is CASRGSPADTQYF. CDR3 sequence (DNA): TGTGCCAGCAGAGGGAGTCCGGCAGATACGCAGTATTTT.